This T cell receptor beta chain emerged from a study of cytomegalovirus exposure and HLA in healthy donors. This clone appeared a few times. The primer mix had 60 Vbeta and 13 Jbeta primers. Method: immunoSEQ multiplex PCR; TCRdb's copy keeps in-frame clones and lacks some. The profile shows about 170,000 clones, 80% to 90% of them singletons. Nominal health characterized the donors when sampled, though unrecorded immune exposures were likely. The CDR3 has 16 amino acids. V shed 4 bases and J shed 3 bases, with 16 bases lying between them. CDR1 and CDR2 (germline): MGHRA, YSYEKL. This rearrangement joins TRBV4-1 to TRBJ2-1, with D tentatively TRBD2 (5 bases). Sequenced input: PBMCs. This sequence was found in a man aged 18-30 years in good health and CMV-seropositive. Here the CDR3 reads CASSPLSGEHYNEQFF. CDR3 DNA sequence: TGCGCCAGCAGCCCCCTCTCCGGGGAACACTACAATGAGCAGTTCTTC.